The 5 T cell receptor beta chains below were found in one sample sequenced in a study of cytomegalovirus exposure and HLA in healthy donors (dated by TCRdb to 2016 to 2017). The library was produced with the immunoSEQ multiplex PCR assay. For the multiplex PCR, a mixture combining 60 forward primers for TCR Vbeta segments and 13 reverse primers for TCR Jbeta segments was used. Sourced from immuneACCESS, this table was stored by TCRdb with only in-frame sequences that have V and J called. A share of the clones is absent; for the studies checked, an unresolved V gene accounts for under half, and the remainder has no known explanation. Across this sample there are about 180,000 clones, with 84% seen only once. The top ten clones comprise more than 4% of the sample. The sample was PBMCs. The receptors were gathered from a girl under 18 in good health and CMV-seropositive.

The J gene is TRBJ2-7, the V gene TRBV15; 10 nucleotides agree with TRBD1. Germline CDR1 LNHNV, CDR2 YYDKDF (reference sequence). The CDR3 spans 15 residues. J was trimmed by 2 bases and V by 1 base; bases with no gene match: 2. CDR3 loop: CATSRGQGAAYEQYF. The CDR3 DNA follows: TGTGCCACCAGCAGAGGACAGGGGGCCGCCTACGAGCAGTACTTC. Together with reference TRBV15 and TRBJ2-7, the CDR3 gives the full variable domain: DAMVIQNPRYQVTQFGKPVTLSCSQTLNHNVMYWYQQKSSQAPKLLFHYYDKDFNNEADTPDNFQSRRPNTSFCFLDIRSPGLGDTAMYLCATSRGQGAAYEQYFGPGTRLTVT.

The genes are TRBV4-2 and TRBJ1-2; no reliable D call. The CDR3 is 15 residues long. Trimming stripped 0 bases from V and 11 bases from J, with 19 bases between. Germline V lookup: CDR1 LGHNA, CDR2 YNFKEQ. The CDR3, as DNA: TGTGCCAGCAGCCAAGACGTTAGTAACCCCTCTTTTTACACCTTC. Its translation: CASSQDVSNPSFYTF.

The chain has TRBV30 and TRBJ1-5, with D unclear. Trimming cost V 2 bases and J 0 bases, with 8 bases left between them. Germline assignment: CDR1 GTSNPN and CDR2 SVGIG (reference sequence). CDR3 length: 14 residues. The CDR3 is CAWSITGSNQPQHF. CDR3 DNA: TGTGCCTGGAGTATAACCGGTAGCAATCAGCCCCAGCATTTT. The full variable domain, with the rest looked up from reference TRBV30 and TRBJ1-5, is SQTIHQWPATLVQPVGSPLSLECTVEGTSNPNLYWYRQAAGRGLQLLFYSVGIGQISSEVPQNLSASRPQDRQFILSSKKLLLSDSGFYLCAWSITGSNQPQHFGDGTRLSIL.

This clone came up once. The chain recombines TRBV6-5 with TRBJ2-7, with D possibly being TRBD1 (6 bases). CDR1 MNHEY and CDR2 SVGAGI come from the germline V gene. The length of the CDR3 is 13 residues. With 4 bases removed from V and 5 bases from J, the gap between germline ends came to 12 bases. The CDR3 sequence is CASSSGTFHEQYF. CDR3 DNA: TGTGCCAGCAGTTCCGGGACATTTCACGAGCAGTACTTC.

This clone has a single count. The chain employs TRBV2 and TRBJ2-5; the D gene is possibly TRBD2 (5 bases). The CDR3 spans 10 residues. The germline V and J ends were trimmed by 7 bases and 13 bases, with 13 bases remaining between them. Per germline, CDR1 SNHLY and CDR2 FYNNEI. DNA of the CDR3: TGTGCCAGCACGCGGGTGCGTGGGTACTTC. Residues: CASTRVRGYF.